These 24 T cell receptor beta chains came from one sample sequenced in a study of shared clonotypes between healthy human individuals. Sequencing was performed with immunoSEQ multiplex PCR; in TCRdb, only in-frame clones are kept and a portion is missing. The sample holds more than 1 million clones, around 82% seen once. Source material: memory CD4+ T cells from PBMCs. Subset: CD45RA-negative fraction. The receptors originated from a man between 18 and 35 years old in good health. Some clones in this sample may be carry-over from other donors' samples.

This clone appeared a single time. The chain links TRBV14 to TRBJ2-7; D unclear. The CDR3 sequence is 13 residues long. The V and J ends lost 3 bases and 6 bases respectively, with 12 bases between them. Germline lookup yields CDR1 SGHDN and CDR2 FVKESK. The DNA for the CDR3 is TGTGCCAGCAGCCAGCAGCGTAGCCGCGAGCAGTACTTC. Its translation: CASSQQRSREQYF.

V and J are TRBV7-9 and TRBJ2-1; D may match TRBD1 or TRBD2 (5 bases each). CDR1 is SEHNR, CDR2 FQNEAQ, per germline (reference sequence). The CDR3 runs 13 residues. With 5 bases removed from V and 9 bases from J, the gap between germline ends came to 14 bases. This CDR3 reads CASSPDQRGEQFF. Written as DNA, the CDR3 is TGTGCCAGCAGCCCTGACCAGAGGGGTGAGCAGTTCTTC.

This clone was recorded only once. The chain uses TRBV2 and TRBJ2-1, with 14 bases identical to TRBD2. Germline assignment: CDR1 SNHLY and CDR2 FYNNEI. The trim removed 9 bases at V and 5 bases at J, leaving 3 bases unmatched. CDR3 length: 14 residues. CDR3 sequence (DNA): TGTGCCAGTTCGGGACTAGCGGGAGACAATGAGCAGTTCTTC. Residues: CASSGLAGDNEQFF. The whole variable domain, remainder taken from reference TRBV2 and TRBJ2-1, is EPEVTQTPSHQVTQMGQEVILRCVPISNHLYFYWYRQILGQKVEFLVSFYNNEISEKSEIFDDQFSVERPDGSNFTLKIRSTKLEDSAMYFCASSGLAGDNEQFFGPGTRLTVL.

This clone has more than one count but fewer than ten. The chain combines TRBV6-5 with TRBJ1-5; no reliable D call. The V end lost 2 bases, the J end lost 7 bases, and 9 bases lay between the germline ends. Germline CDR1 and CDR2: MNHEY and SVGAGI. The CDR3 is 13 residues long. Here the CDR3 reads CASSYVKGQPQHF. Here the CDR3 DNA reads TGTGCCAGCAGTTACGTGAAAGGACAGCCCCAGCATTTT.

The gene calls are TRBV11-2 and TRBJ2-7; 7 positions match TRBD2. CDR3 size: 15 residues. The V and J ends lost 5 bases and 3 bases, in that order; junction bases with no gene match: 10. CDR1 and CDR2 from the germline V gene are SGHAT and FQNNGV. This chain's CDR3 is CASSPWTSSFYEQYF. CDR3 DNA sequence: TGTGCCAGCAGCCCTTGGACTAGTAGCTTCTACGAGCAGTACTTC.

The chain has TRBV6-1 and TRBJ2-7; a weak D match, TRBD1 (6 bases). With 4 bases removed from V and 0 bases from J, the gap between germline ends came to 10 bases. The CDR3 runs to 14 residues. Germline V gene lookup returns CDR1 MNHNS and CDR2 SASEGT. CDR3 amino acids: CASSATGHSYEQYF. CDR3 DNA sequence: TGTGCCAGCAGTGCCACGGGACACTCCTACGAGCAGTACTTC.

Worth noting for this clone: Other DNA sequences in the sample encode the same CDR3. This chain uses TRBV5-1 with TRBJ1-2; D not certain. Germline-derived CDR1 and CDR2 are SGHRS and YFSETQ. This CDR3 comprises 13 residues. V lost 0 bases and J lost 2, with 5 bases in between. The CDR3 loop is CASSLGGNYGYTF. DNA of the CDR3: TGCGCCAGCAGCTTGGGTGGGAACTATGGCTACACCTTC.

The chain uses TRBV27 and TRBJ2-2; weak D call: TRBD1 (6 bases). Trimming removed 4 bases from V and 5 bases from J, with 11 bases in between. From germline, CDR1 is MNHEY and CDR2 SMNVEV (reference sequence). There are 14 residues in the CDR3. CDR3 DNA: TGTGCCAGCAGTTCATACAGGGTTACCGGGGAGCTGTTTTTT. Encoded protein: CASSSYRVTGELFF.

The chain joins TRBV9 to TRBJ1-4, with D maybe TRBD1 (6 bases). Germline CDR1 and CDR2: SGDLS and YYNGEE. The CDR3 contains 14 residues. The V end lost 4 bases, the J end lost 2 bases, and 9 bases lay between the germline ends. For the CDR3, the DNA is TGTGCCAGCAGCAGAGGGGGGACTAATGAAAAACTGTTTTTT. Residues: CASSRGGTNEKLFF.

V usage is TRBV6-5 and J usage is TRBJ1-2, with D possibly being TRBD1 (5 bases). This CDR3 region has 13 residues. The germline CDR1 and CDR2 sequences are MNHEY and SVGAGI. The germline V and J ends were trimmed by 0 bases and 7 bases, with 9 bases remaining between them. CDR3 loop: CASSYSGVGGYTF. CDR3 bases: TGTGCCAGCAGTTACTCAGGGGTTGGTGGCTACACCTTC.

The rearrangement joins TRBV5-4 to TRBJ2-1; no reliable D call. V was cut by 3 bases and J by 9 bases, with 10 bases left in between. The germline CDR1 and CDR2 sequences are SGHNT and YYREEE (reference sequence). This CDR3 spans 12 amino acids. The CDR3 coding sequence is TGTGCCAGCAGCTCAATAGTAGGTGAGCAGTTCTTC. Translated: CASSSIVGEQFF. Drawing the rest from reference TRBV5-4 and TRBJ2-1, the complete variable domain is ETGVTQSPTHLIKTRGQQVTLRCSSQSGHNTVSWYQQALGQGPQFIFQYYREEENGRGNFPPRFSGLQFPNYSSELNVNALELDDSALYLCASSSIVGEQFFGPGTRLTVL.

This clone was seen at least ten times. The CDR3 DNA reads as TGTGCCAGCAGTGGTGGGGCAGATACGCAGTATTTT. This sequence encodes CASSGGADTQYF. The rearrangement joins TRBV2 to TRBJ2-3; no reliable D call. Germline V gives CDR1 SNHLY, CDR2 FYNNEI. V was pared by 4 bases and J by 4 bases, with 6 bases between. The length of the CDR3 is 12 residues.

Remarks on this clone: Possible read error: a much larger clone is one base away. The chain couples TRBV4-2 to TRBJ1-5; no clear D gene. The CDR3 extends over 12 amino acids. CDR1 is LGHNA and CDR2 is YNFKEQ in the germline V gene. Between the trimmed V and J ends, which lost 5 bases and 4 bases, there was a span of 6 bases. DNA for the CDR3: TGTGCCAGCAGCTTGGATAATCAGCCCCAGCATTTT. This codes for CASSLDNQPQHF.

This clone has a single count. The CDR3 loop reads CASSLDTGQETQYF. In DNA, the CDR3 is TGTGCCAGCAGCTTAGACACCGGGCAAGAGACCCAGTACTTC. The rearrangement uses TRBV7-9 and TRBJ2-5; D remains unclear. The CDR3 has 14 amino acids. V was cut by 1 base and J by 2 bases, with 8 bases left in between. From germline, CDR1 is SEHNR and CDR2 FQNEAQ (reference sequence).

This clone showed up just a few times. CDR3 nucleotides: TGTGCCAGCTCACCTCCTCCGGGACAGGGGACTGAAGCTTTCTTT. It translates to CASSPPPGQGTEAFF. This chain connects TRBV18 to TRBJ1-1; 10 bases fit TRBD1. Germline V lookup: CDR1 KGHSH, CDR2 LQKENI. CDR3 length equals 15 residues. After removal of 3 bases from V and 5 bases from J, the junction contained 6 bases not matched to a gene.

The V gene is TRBV28, the J gene TRBJ1-2, with D possibly matching TRBD1 (6 bases). V gave up 6 bases and J gave up 4 bases, with 15 bases separating them. Germline CDR1 is MDHEN and CDR2 is SYDVKM. The CDR3 is 14 amino acids. CDR3 residues: CASSPPRGGYGYTF. The CDR3, as DNA: TGTGCCAGCAGCCCACCCAGGGGAGGCTATGGCTACACCTTC.

DNA for the CDR3: TGTGCCAGCAGTGAATGGCTAGCGGGAGCCAAAAACATTCAGTACTTC. It codes for CASSEWLAGAKNIQYF. This sequence joins TRBV6-1 and TRBJ2-4; TRBD2 aligns across 8 bases. This CDR3 has 16 amino acids. J lost 0 bases, V lost 2 bases, and 3 bases had no gene match. Germline loops: CDR1 MNHNS, CDR2 SASEGT.

The rearrangement uses TRBV5-1 and TRBJ2-2, with TRBD2 identical over 8 bases. From germline, CDR1 is SGHRS and CDR2 YFSETQ. The CDR3 length is 18 residues. With 0 bases clipped from V and 3 bases from J, the junction kept 10 bases outside the gene matches. CDR3 nucleotide sequence: TGCGCCAGCAGCTTGGCCTCGGGAGGGCTTACCTACACCGGGGAGCTGTTTTTT. Amino acid sequence: CASSLASGGLTYTGELFF.

The rearrangement joins TRBV11-2 to TRBJ2-7; D gene unclear. Trimming removed 0 bases at V and 0 bases at J, with 9 bases between. This CDR3 is built from 15 residues. The germline gives CDR1 SGHAT, CDR2 FQNNGV. This chain's CDR3 is CASSLDWGFSYEQYF. CDR3 bases: TGTGCCAGCAGCTTAGATTGGGGATTCTCCTACGAGCAGTACTTC.

There are a few counts of this clone. This chain links TRBV7-9 with TRBJ1-3, with D uncertain. The V and J ends lost 6 bases and 1 base respectively, with 13 bases between them. CDR3 size: 15 residues. Germline CDR1 reads SEHNR; CDR2 reads FQNEAQ (reference sequence). The CDR3 reads CASSPRVSSGNTIYF. In DNA, the CDR3 is TGTGCCAGCAGTCCACGGGTCTCTTCTGGAAACACCATATATTTT.

V and J are TRBV6-4 and TRBJ1-5; D is unclear. Trimming took 4 bases from V and 6 from J, leaving 10 bases between them. Germline lookup yields CDR1 MRHNA and CDR2 SNTAGT. The CDR3 runs to 13 residues. The CDR3 DNA sequence: TGTGCCAGCAGTGTGAAGTTAGGTCAGCCCCAGCATTTT. Residues: CASSVKLGQPQHF.

This clone has a single count. The J gene is TRBJ2-6, the V gene TRBV7-2; no clear D. V was pared by 3 bases and J by 0 bases, with 9 bases between. There are 16 residues in the CDR3. The V gene's germline CDR1 is SGHTA and CDR2 FQGNSA. The CDR3 region is CASSFFAISGANVLTF. The CDR3, as DNA: TGTGCCAGCAGCTTCTTTGCCATCTCTGGGGCCAACGTCCTGACTTTC.

About this clone: Other DNA sequences in the same sample also yield this CDR3. The rearrangement links TRBV7-9 to TRBJ2-2, with 7 positions matching TRBD1. The CDR3 consists of 15 residues. The V gene end was trimmed by 0 bases and the J gene end by 4 bases; junction bases not matched to a gene: 2. Per germline, CDR1 SEHNR and CDR2 FQNEAQ (reference sequence). The CDR3 spells CASSLAGGGTGELFF. The CDR3, as DNA: TGTGCCAGCAGCTTAGCAGGGGGCGGCACCGGGGAGCTGTTTTTT. The full variable domain, with the rest looked up from reference TRBV7-9 and TRBJ2-2, is DTGVSQNPRHKITKRGQNVTFRCDPISEHNRLYWYRQTLGQGPEFLTYFQNEAQLEKSRLLSDRFSAERPKGSFSTLEIQRTEQGDSAMYLCASSLAGGGTGELFFGEGSRLTVL.

The V call is TRBV5-1, the J call TRBJ1-2; the D is unclear. The ends were cut back, 4 bases at V and 4 bases at J, with 14 bases in the middle. Germline V gene lookup returns CDR1 SGHRS and CDR2 YFSETQ. This CDR3 has 14 residues. The DNA of the CDR3 is TGCGCCAGCAGCGAAAGCACAGCGAGCTATGGCTACACCTTC. Protein sequence: CASSESTASYGYTF.